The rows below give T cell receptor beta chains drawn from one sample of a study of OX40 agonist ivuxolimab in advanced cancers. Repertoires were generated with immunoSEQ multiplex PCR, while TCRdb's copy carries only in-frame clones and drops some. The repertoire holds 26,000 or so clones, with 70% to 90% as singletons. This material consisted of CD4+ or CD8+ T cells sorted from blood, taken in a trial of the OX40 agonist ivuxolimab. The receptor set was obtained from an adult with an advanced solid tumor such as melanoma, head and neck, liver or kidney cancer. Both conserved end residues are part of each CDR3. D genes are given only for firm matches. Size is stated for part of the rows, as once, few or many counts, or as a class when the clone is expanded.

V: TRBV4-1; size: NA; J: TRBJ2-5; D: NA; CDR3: CASSQITGYGETQYF; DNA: TGCGCCAGCAGCCAGATAACGGGGTATGGAGAGACCCAGTACTTC
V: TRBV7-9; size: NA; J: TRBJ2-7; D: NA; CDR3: CASSALYEQYF; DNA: TGTGCCAGCAGCGCCCTTTACGAGCAGTACTTC
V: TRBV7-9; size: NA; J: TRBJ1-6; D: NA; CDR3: CASSLHGGDYNSPLHF; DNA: TGTGCCAGCAGCTTACACGGCGGAGACTATAATTCACCCCTCCACTTT
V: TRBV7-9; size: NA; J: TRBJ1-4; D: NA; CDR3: CASSLASASGANEKLFF; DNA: TGTGCCAGCAGCTTAGCGAGTGCAAGTGGGGCTAATGAAAAACTGTTTTTT
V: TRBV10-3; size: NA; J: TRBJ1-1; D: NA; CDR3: CAIKSGTDKAFF; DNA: TGTGCCATCAAGTCTGGGACCGATAAAGCTTTCTTT
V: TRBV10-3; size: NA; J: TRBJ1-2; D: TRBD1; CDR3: CAISGTGDGYTF; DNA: TGTGCCATCAGTGGGACAGGGGATGGCTACACCTTC
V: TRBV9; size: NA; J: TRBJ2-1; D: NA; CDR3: CASSVEPLSSYNEQFF; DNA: TGTGCCAGCAGCGTAGAGCCTTTGAGCTCCTACAATGAGCAGTTCTTC
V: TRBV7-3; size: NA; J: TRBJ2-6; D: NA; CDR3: CASSEGSGANVLTF; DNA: TGTGCCAGCAGTGAGGGCTCTGGGGCCAACGTCCTGACTTTC
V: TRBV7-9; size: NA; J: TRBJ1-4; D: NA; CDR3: CASSFAGNEKLFF; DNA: TGTGCCAGCAGCTTCGCCGGTAATGAAAAACTGTTTTTT
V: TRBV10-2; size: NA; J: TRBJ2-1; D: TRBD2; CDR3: CASSESLAGGEEQFF; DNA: TGCGCCAGCAGTGAGTCGCTAGCGGGAGGGGAGGAGCAGTTCTTC
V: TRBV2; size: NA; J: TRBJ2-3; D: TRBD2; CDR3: CARGGSGDTQYF; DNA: TGTGCCAGGGGGGGGTCCGGAGATACGCAGTATTTT
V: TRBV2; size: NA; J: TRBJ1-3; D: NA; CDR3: CASQGPGNTIYF; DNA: TGTGCCAGTCAGGGACCTGGAAACACCATATATTTT
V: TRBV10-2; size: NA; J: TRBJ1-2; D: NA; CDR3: CASSRSQGYYGYTF; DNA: TGCGCCAGCAGTAGGAGCCAGGGCTACTATGGCTACACCTTC
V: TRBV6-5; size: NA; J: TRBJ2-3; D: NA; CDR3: CASREGVTQYF; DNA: TGTGCCAGCAGGGAAGGGGTTACGCAGTATTTT
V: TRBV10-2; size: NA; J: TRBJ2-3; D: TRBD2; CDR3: CASGVTSVTDTQYF; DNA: TGCGCCAGCGGAGTGACTAGCGTCACAGATACGCAGTATTTT
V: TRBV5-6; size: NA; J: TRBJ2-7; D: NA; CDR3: CASSLLASRISYEQYF; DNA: TGTGCCAGCAGCTTGTTAGCCTCCCGCATCTCCTACGAGCAGTACTTC
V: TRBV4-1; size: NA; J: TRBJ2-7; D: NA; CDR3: CASSQVTGHMGEQYF; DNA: TGCGCCAGCAGCCAAGTGACAGGTCATATGGGGGAGCAGTACTTC
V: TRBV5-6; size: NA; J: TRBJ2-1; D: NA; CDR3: CASSDPGGPDNEQFF; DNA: TGTGCCAGCAGCGACCCGGGTGGGCCGGACAATGAGCAGTTCTTC
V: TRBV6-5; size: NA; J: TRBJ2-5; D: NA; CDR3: CASSETAYQETQYF; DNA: TGTGCCAGCAGCGAAACAGCGTACCAAGAGACCCAGTACTTC
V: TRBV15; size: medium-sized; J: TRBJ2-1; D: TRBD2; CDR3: CATSTSGGLYNEQFF; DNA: TGTGCCACCAGCACTAGCGGGGGGTTATACAATGAGCAGTTCTTC
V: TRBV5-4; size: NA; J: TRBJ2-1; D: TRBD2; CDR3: CASSYLAGFYNEQFF; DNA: TGTGCCAGCAGCTATCTAGCGGGGTTCTACAATGAGCAGTTCTTC
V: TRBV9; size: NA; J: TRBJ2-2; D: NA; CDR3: CASSGETGANTGELFF; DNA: TGTGCCAGCAGCGGTGAGACAGGCGCGAACACCGGGGAGCTGTTTTTT
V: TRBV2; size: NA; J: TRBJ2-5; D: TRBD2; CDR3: CASSEGSGGEETQYF; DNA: TGTGCCAGCAGTGAGGGTAGCGGGGGGGAAGAGACCCAGTACTTC
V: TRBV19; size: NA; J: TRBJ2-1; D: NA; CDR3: CATRWGTLNTYNEQFF; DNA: TGTGCCACCCGGTGGGGGACCCTTAATACCTACAATGAGCAGTTCTTC
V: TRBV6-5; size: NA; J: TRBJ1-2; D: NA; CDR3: CASSLTIQGANYGYTF; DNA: TGTGCCAGCAGTTTAACAATTCAGGGCGCTAACTATGGCTACACCTTC
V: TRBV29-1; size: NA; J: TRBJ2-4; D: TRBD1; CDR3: CSVEGPGTENIQYF; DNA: TGCAGCGTTGAAGGCCCCGGGACAGAAAACATTCAGTACTTC
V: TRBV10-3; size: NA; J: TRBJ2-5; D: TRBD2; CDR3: CAISSLAGGETQYF; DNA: TGTGCCATCAGCTCCTTAGCGGGAGGCGAGACCCAGTACTTC
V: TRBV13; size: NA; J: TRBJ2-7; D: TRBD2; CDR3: CASSLGPGLAGPEQYF; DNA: TGTGCCAGCAGCTTAGGACCGGGACTAGCGGGACCCGAGCAGTACTTC
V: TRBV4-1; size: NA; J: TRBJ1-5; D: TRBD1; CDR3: CASSLGQGIQPQHF; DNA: TGCGCCAGCAGCCTGGGACAGGGGATTCAGCCCCAGCATTTT
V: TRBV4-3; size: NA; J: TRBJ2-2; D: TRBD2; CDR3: CASSQGTSSEELFF; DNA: TGCGCCAGCAGCCAGGGGACTAGCTCCGAGGAGCTGTTTTTT
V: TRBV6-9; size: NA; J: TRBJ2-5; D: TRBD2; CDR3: CASHHSGRALETQYF; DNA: TGTGCCTCCCACCACAGCGGGAGGGCCTTGGAGACCCAGTACTTC
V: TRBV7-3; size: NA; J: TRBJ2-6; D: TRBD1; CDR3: CASSLTGVGANVLTF; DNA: TGTGCCAGCAGCTTGACAGGGGTCGGGGCCAACGTCCTGACTTTC
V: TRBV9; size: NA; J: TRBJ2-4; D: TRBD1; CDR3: CASSSRTGENIQYF; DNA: TGTGCCAGCAGCTCCCGGACAGGGGAGAACATTCAGTACTTC
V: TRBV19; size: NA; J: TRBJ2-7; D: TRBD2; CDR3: CASSPGLGVYEQYF; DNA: TGTGCCAGTAGTCCGGGACTAGGAGTCTACGAGCAGTACTTC
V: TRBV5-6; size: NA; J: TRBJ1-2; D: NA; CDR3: CASSLGRAMDGYTF; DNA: TGTGCCAGCAGCTTGGGCAGGGCAATGGATGGCTACACCTTC
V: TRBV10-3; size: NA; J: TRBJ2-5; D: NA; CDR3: CAISGGYRETQYF; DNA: TGTGCCATCAGTGGGGGATACAGAGAGACCCAGTACTTC
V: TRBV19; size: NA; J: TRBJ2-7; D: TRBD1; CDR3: CASSPGQGRYF; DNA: TGTGCCAGTAGCCCGGGACAGGGTCGGTACTTC
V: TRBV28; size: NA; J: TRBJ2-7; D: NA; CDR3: CASSFGVAHYEQYF; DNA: TGTGCCAGCAGTTTTGGAGTGGCCCACTACGAGCAGTACTTC
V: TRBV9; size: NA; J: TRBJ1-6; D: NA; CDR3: CASSVESSGERGSPLHF; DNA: TGTGCCAGCAGCGTAGAGTCATCCGGGGAAAGAGGTTCACCCCTCCACTTT
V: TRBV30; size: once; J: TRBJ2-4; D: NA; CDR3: CAWRGERRIRYF; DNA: TGTGCCTGGAGGGGGGAACGGCGCATTCGGTACTTC
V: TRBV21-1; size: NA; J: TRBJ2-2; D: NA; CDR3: CASSNGGADTGELFF; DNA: TGTGCCAGCAGCAATGGGGGGGCTGACACCGGGGAGCTGTTTTTT
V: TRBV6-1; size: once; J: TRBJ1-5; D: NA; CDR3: CASISVLGKPQHF; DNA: TGTGCCAGCATATCAGTCCTTGGGAAGCCCCAGCATTTT
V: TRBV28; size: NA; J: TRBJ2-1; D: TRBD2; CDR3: CASSSGTLAGATEQFF; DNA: TGTGCCAGCAGTTCTGGGACCCTAGCGGGAGCCACTGAGCAGTTCTTC
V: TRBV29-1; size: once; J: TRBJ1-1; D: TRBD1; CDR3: CSVEDWDRGNTEAFF; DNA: TGCAGCGTTGAAGATTGGGACAGGGGGAACACTGAAGCTTTCTTT
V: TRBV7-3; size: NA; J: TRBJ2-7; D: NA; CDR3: CASSLMAGAEQYF; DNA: TGTGCCAGCAGCTTAATGGCCGGAGCCGAGCAGTACTTC
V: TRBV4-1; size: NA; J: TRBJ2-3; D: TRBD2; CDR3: CASSHSKGLAGSTDTQYF; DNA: TGCGCCAGCAGCCATTCGAAGGGACTAGCGGGGAGCACAGATACGCAGTATTTT
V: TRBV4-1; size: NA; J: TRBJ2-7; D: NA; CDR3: CASSASETYEQYF; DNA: TGCGCCAGCAGCGCTAGCGAGACCTACGAGCAGTACTTC
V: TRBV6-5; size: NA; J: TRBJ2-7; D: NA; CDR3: CASRVPGSSYEQYF; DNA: TGTGCCAGCAGGGTCCCCGGAAGCTCCTACGAGCAGTACTTC
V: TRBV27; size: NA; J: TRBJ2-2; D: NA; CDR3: CASNPSGPPNTGELFF; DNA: TGTGCCAGCAACCCTTCGGGACCCCCGAACACCGGGGAGCTGTTTTTT
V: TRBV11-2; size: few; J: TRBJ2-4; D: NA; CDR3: CASSLAGDGKNIQYF; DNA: TGTGCCAGCAGCTTAGCGGGAGACGGCAAAAACATTCAGTACTTC
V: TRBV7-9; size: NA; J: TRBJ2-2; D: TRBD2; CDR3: CASSFGTSGVTGELFF; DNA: TGTGCCAGCAGCTTTGGGACTAGCGGGGTTACCGGGGAGCTGTTTTTT
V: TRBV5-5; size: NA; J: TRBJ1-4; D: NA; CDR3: CASSFLPQTIATNEKLFF; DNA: TGTGCCAGCAGCTTTCTGCCCCAAACGATTGCAACTAATGAAAAACTGTTTTTT
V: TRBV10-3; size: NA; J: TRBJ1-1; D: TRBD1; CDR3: CAISDPGTGDTEAFF; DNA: TGTGCCATCAGTGACCCGGGGACAGGGGACACTGAAGCTTTCTTT
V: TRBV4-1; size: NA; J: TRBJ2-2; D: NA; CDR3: CASSQYTGVNTGELFF; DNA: TGCGCCAGCAGCCAATACACGGGGGTTAACACCGGGGAGCTGTTTTTT